The 9 T cell receptor beta chains reported below all come from one sample, sequenced in a study of regulatory T cells in long-lasting Graves disease. Researchers made TCR beta libraries by using iRepertoire HTBI primers and running Arm-PCR on CDR3 regions. A single record per CDR3 protein comes from TCRdb applying MiXCR to the multiplex PCR reads. The data hold about 310,000 distinct CDR3 sequences, with 15% to 20% observed a single time. Time point meaning: newly diagnosed GD, antithyroid drugs for less than 3 months. PBMC-extracted RNA yielded the TCR library. Specimen: peripheral blood mononuclear cells (PBMCs), collected at new diagnosis, from a patient treated with antithyroid drugs. These TCRs come from a female donor with Graves disease.

There are many counts of this clonotype. The chain employs TRBV15 and TRBJ1-5; D remains ambiguous. Trimming removed 1 base from V and 4 bases from J, with 14 bases in between. The CDR3 runs 16 residues. Germline values: CDR1 LNHNV, CDR2 YYDKDF (reference sequence). In DNA form, the CDR3 reads TGTGCCACCAGCAGAGTAGCACGGCGAGGTAATCAGCCCCAGCATTTT. Its translation is CATSRVARRGNQPQHF.

This clonotype was recorded a few times. V usage is TRBV2 and J usage is TRBJ2-5; 13 bases map to TRBD2. After removal of 7 bases from V and 2 bases from J, the junction contained 7 bases not matched to a gene. Germline CDR1 SNHLY, CDR2 FYNNEI. This CDR3 has 16 residues. Written as DNA, the CDR3 is TGTGCCAGCAACGGGGGACTAGCGGGATATCAAGAGACCCAGTACTTC. Translating it yields CASNGGLAGYQETQYF.

There are many counts of this clonotype. The genes are TRBV19 and TRBJ1-2; possibly TRBD1 for D (5 bases). Germline CDR1 is LNHDA and CDR2 is SQIVND (reference sequence). This CDR3 spans 14 amino acids. With 9 bases removed from V and 0 bases from J, the gap between germline ends came to 14 bases. The CDR3 nucleotides read TGTGCCAGAAACCGGGACCGTCCTAACTATGGCTACACCTTC. Its protein product is CARNRDRPNYGYTF.

With regard to this clonotype: It may be a read error: a sequence one base away is much more abundant. The gene calls are TRBV3-1 and TRBJ2-7; unclear D gene. Germline V gene sequence: CDR1 LGHDT, CDR2 YNNKEL (reference sequence). The CDR3 is 14 residues long. This CDR3 reads CASSQGQIFIERYF. Here the CDR3 DNA reads TGTGCCAGCAGCCAAGGACAAATTTTCATCGAGCGGTACTTC.

Notes on this clonotype: With a much larger clone just one base away, this may be a read error. The J gene is TRBJ1-1, the V gene TRBV20-1, with D possibly being TRBD1 (5 bases). There are 13 residues in the CDR3. Germline assignment: CDR1 DFQATT and CDR2 SNEGSKA (reference sequence). With 6 bases removed from V and 5 bases from J, the gap between germline ends came to 16 bases. CDR3 sequence: CSANPGGGTEAFF. The CDR3 coding sequence is TGCAGTGCCAACCCTGGTGGGGGGACTGAAGCTTTCTTT.

Concerning this clonotype: One end of the junction varies from germline; a read error may be responsible. The chain links TRBV28 to TRBJ2-2, with TRBD2 matching over 8 bases. Germline loops: CDR1 MDHEN, CDR2 SYDVKM. The CDR3 has 16 amino acids. CDR3 loop: CASSLTSGANTRELFF. The DNA for the CDR3 is TGTGCCAGCAGTTTAACTAGCGGAGCGAACACCCGGGAGCTGTTTTTT.

To note about this clonotype: One base separates it from a far larger clone, so it is likely a read error. The CDR3 loop reads CASKARAGEKLFF. The CDR3 DNA follows: TGTGCCAGCAAAGCGAGGGCGGGTGAAAAACTGTTTTTT. This chain uses TRBV6-2 or TRBV6-3 with TRBJ1-4; D remains unclear. Between the trimmed V and J ends, which lost 7 bases and 7 bases, there was a span of 13 bases. The CDR3 consists of 13 residues. The germline CDR1 and CDR2 sequences are MNHEY and SVGEGT.

This clonotype was found many times. The chain joins TRBV28 to TRBJ2-3, with 7 nucleotides matching TRBD2. From germline, CDR1 is MDHEN and CDR2 SYDVKM. The ends lost 6 bases at V and 0 bases at J; junction bases unmatched: 6. The CDR3 runs to 15 residues. DNA of the CDR3: TGTGCCAGCAGGGACGGGGGGACTAGCACAGATACGCAGTATTTT. Residues: CASRDGGTSTDTQYF.

This clonotype was observed at least ten times. The V gene is TRBV18, the J gene TRBJ1-5, with a tentative D call TRBD1 (6 bases). V was cut by 3 bases and J by 4 bases, with 10 bases left in between. The CDR3 is 14 amino acids. The germline gives CDR1 KGHSH, CDR2 LQKENI. CDR3 sequence reads: CASSPLQGNQPQHF. The CDR3 nucleotides read TGTGCCAGCTCACCGCTACAGGGTAATCAGCCCCAGCATTTT. The variable domain in full, with the rest retrieved from reference TRBV18 and TRBJ1-5, is NAGVMQNPRHLVRRRGQEARLRCSPMKGHSHVYWYRQLPEEGLKFMVYLQKENIIDESGMPKERFSAEFPKEGPSILRIQQVVRGDSAAYFCASSPLQGNQPQHFGDGTRLSIL.